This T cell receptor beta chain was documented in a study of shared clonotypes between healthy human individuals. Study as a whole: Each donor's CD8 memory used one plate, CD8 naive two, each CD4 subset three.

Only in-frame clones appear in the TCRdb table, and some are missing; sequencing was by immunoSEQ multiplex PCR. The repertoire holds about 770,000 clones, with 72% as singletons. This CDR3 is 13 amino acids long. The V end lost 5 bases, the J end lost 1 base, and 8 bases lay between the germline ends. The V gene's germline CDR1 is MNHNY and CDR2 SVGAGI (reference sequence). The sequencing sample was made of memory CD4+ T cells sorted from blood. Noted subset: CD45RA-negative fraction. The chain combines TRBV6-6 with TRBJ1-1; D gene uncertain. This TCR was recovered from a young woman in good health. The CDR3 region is CASSNQENTEAFF. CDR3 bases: TGTGCCAGCAGTAATCAGGAGAACACTGAAGCTTTCTTT.